This TCR beta chain was obtained from a study of blood T cell repertoires in COVID-19. CDR3 length: 13 amino acids. Trimming took 7 bases from V and 1 from J, leaving 11 bases between them. The germline V gene encodes CDR1 SGHRS and CDR2 YFSETQ. As handled by the study authors: Cell counts per sample came from amplifying reference gene primers. Clones were read by immunoSEQ multiplex PCR, and TCRdb kept only the in-frame ones, dropping some. D and trimming come from the DNA, and the V and J calls and clone size come from that table. The top ten hold around 3.9% of the sample, which has roughly 320,000 clones, 85% to 95% seen once.

The rearrangement links TRBV5-1 to TRBJ2-5; D not resolved. Sample: PBMCs or T cells enriched from blood (not recorded which). The receptor comes from a woman aged 25 to 39 who had been exposed to COVID-19. CDR3 sequence (DNA): TGCGCCAGCTCCGGAGTCCGCCAAGAGACCCAGTACTTC. The encoded protein is CASSGVRQETQYF.